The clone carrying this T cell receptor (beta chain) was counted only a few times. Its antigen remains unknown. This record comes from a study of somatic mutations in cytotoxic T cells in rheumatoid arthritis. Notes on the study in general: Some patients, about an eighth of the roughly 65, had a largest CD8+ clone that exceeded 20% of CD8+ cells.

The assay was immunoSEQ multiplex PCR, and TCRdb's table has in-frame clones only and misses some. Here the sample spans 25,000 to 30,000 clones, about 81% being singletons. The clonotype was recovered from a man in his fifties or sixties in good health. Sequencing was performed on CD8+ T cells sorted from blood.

CDR3 region: CASSEQTAYEQYF. CDR3 DNA sequence: TGTGCCAGCAGTGAACAAACAGCCTACGAGCAGTACTTC. V and J are TRBV6-1 and TRBJ2-7; no firm D call. With 2 bases removed from V and 2 bases from J, the gap between germline ends came to 7 bases. The length of the CDR3 is 13 residues. Germline assignment: CDR1 MNHNS and CDR2 SASEGT.